This T cell receptor beta chain appears in the sequencing data of a study of early T cells in non-severe SARS-CoV-2 infection. As for the study in general: RNA in bulk from unsorted whole blood was sequenced, and chains were unpaired.

The sample holds many counts of this clonotype. Its antigen is currently unknown. The TCR library protocol attached unique molecular identifiers to the individual cDNA molecules. MiXCR was run by TCRdb on the 5' RACE reads, yielding one entry per CDR3 protein. Among roughly 64,000 distinct CDR3 sequences listed, almost 9% were seen once. Germline V CDR1 and CDR2: MNHNS, SASEGT. The CDR3 runs 15 residues. Trimming cost V 2 bases and J 4 bases, with 12 bases left between them. General study findings and limits: Matching with VDJdb favored anti-spike CD8 responses (missing private and CD4 specificities).

The chain carries TRBV6-1 and TRBJ1-3; D is undetermined. The sequencing used whole blood, collected at baseline. The sequence was collected from an adult who was a healthcare worker with PCR-confirmed SARS-CoV-2 infection or an uninfected control (not recorded which). CDR3 DNA sequence: TGTGCCAGCAGTGAAACCCTACAGATAGGAAACACCATATATTTT. Its translation: CASSETLQIGNTIYF.